One sample yielded the 4 T cell receptor beta chains listed below, sequenced in a study of shared clonotypes between healthy human individuals. Produced via immunoSEQ multiplex PCR; TCRdb's table is partial and in-frame only. The table records some 2.1 million clones, about 95% of them present only once. Terminally differentiated effector memory CD45RA+ cells were excluded by CCR7 positive selection of CD45RO-negative cells. Sequencing was carried out using naive CD8+ T cells sorted from blood. The receptor set was obtained from a man aged 18 to 30 in good health.

This clone was observed once. CDR3 region: CASSRDSVHEQYF. DNA for the CDR3: TGTGCCAGCAGCAGGGACTCCGTGCACGAGCAGTACTTC. The chain links TRBV9 to TRBJ2-7; perhaps TRBD2 as D (6 bases). Germline CDR1 reads SGDLS; CDR2 reads YYNGEE. V lost 4 bases and J 5 bases, leaving 13 bases between the germline ends. The CDR3 is 13 amino acids. The whole variable domain, remainder taken from reference TRBV9 and TRBJ2-7, is DSGVTQTPKHLITATGQRVTLRCSPRSGDLSVYWYQQSLDQGLQFLIQYYNGEERAKGNILERFSAQQFPDLHSELNLSSLELGDSALYFCASSRDSVHEQYFGPGTRLTVT.

The chain links TRBV4-3 to TRBJ1-2; 10 bases are shared with TRBD1. CDR1 and CDR2 (germline): LGHNA, YSLEER. The CDR3 is 15 residues long. The trim removed 4 bases at V and 4 bases at J, leaving 6 bases unmatched. The CDR3 region is CASSPRQGASYGYTF. CDR3 sequence (DNA): TGCGCCAGCAGCCCTCGACAGGGGGCGAGCTATGGCTACACCTTC.

This chain uses TRBV29-1 with TRBJ1-5; D is undetermined. The CDR3 sequence is 13 residues long. Germline V CDR1 and CDR2: SQVTM, ANQGSEA. Trimming stripped 4 bases from V and 8 bases from J, with 15 bases between. The CDR3 bases are TGCAGCGTTGTGGCAGTTCTTAGAAAGCCCCAGCATTTT. Amino acids: CSVVAVLRKPQHF.

A word on this clone: Other DNA sequences in this specimen translate into the identical CDR3. The V and J genes are TRBV28 and TRBJ2-7; 8 nucleotides agree with TRBD1. There are 15 residues in the CDR3. V gave up 4 bases and J gave up 0 bases; unmatched junction bases: 5. Germline-derived CDR1 and CDR2 are MDHEN and SYDVKM. CDR3 bases: TGTGCCAGCAGTTCCCTCGACAGGGGCTCCTACGAGCAGTACTTC. Its protein is CASSSLDRGSYEQYF.